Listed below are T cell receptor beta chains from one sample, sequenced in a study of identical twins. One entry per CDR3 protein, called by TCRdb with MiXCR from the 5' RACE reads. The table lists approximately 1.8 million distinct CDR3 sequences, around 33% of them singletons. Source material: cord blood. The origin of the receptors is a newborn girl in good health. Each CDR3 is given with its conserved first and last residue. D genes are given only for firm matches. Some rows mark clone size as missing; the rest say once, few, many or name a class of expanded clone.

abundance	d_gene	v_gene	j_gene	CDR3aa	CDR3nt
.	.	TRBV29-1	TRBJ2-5	CSVVGLFSYNEQYF	TGCAGCGTTGTTGGCCTATTCTCCTACAATGAGCAGTACTTC
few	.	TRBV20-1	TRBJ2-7	CSAKTGNEQYF	TGCAGTGCTAAAACAGGGAACGAGCAGTACTTC
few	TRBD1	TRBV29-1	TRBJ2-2	CSVRTGINTGELFF	TGCAGCGTTCGGACAGGGATAAACACCGGGGAGCTGTTTTTT
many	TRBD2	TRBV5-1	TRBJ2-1	CASSLVAGGTYNEQFF	TGTGCCAGCAGCCTCGTAGCGGGAGGGACCTACAATGAGCAGTTCTTC
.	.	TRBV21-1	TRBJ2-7	CASSKVRSGGEQYF	TGTGCCAGCAGCAAAGTTCGAAGCGGGGGTGAGCAGTACTTC
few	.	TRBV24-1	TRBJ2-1	CATSERGAAYNEQFF	TGTGCCACCAGTGAACGAGGGGCAGCTTACAATGAGCAGTTCTTC
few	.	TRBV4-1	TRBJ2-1	CASSQTLALNYNEQFF	TGCGCCAGCAGCCAAACCCTAGCCCTCAATTACAATGAGCAGTTCTTC
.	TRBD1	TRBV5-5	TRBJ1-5	CASSLDGEQGLNQPQHF	TGTGCCAGCAGCTTGGATGGGGAACAGGGGCTCAATCAGCCCCAGCATTTT
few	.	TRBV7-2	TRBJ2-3	CASSFQTGSTDRQYF	TGTGCCAGCAGCTTCCAGACGGGTAGCACAGATAGGCAGTATTTT
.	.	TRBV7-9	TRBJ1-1	CASSPRVTQAFF	TGTGCCAGCAGCCCGAGAGTCACACAAGCTTTCTTT
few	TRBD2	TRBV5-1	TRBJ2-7	CASSFPTSGAYNEQYF	TGCGCCAGCAGCTTCCCGACTAGCGGGGCCTACAATGAGCAGTACTTC
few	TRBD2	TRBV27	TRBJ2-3	CASSFSTSGSADTQYF	TGTGCCAGCAGTTTCTCGACTAGCGGGAGCGCAGATACGCAGTATTTT
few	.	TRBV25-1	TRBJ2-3	CASSEYGPGKNTQYF	TGTGCCAGCAGTGAATACGGCCCAGGGAAGAATACGCAGTATTTT
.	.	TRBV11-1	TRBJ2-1	CASSLGAWGSSYNEQFF	TGTGCCAGTAGCTTGGGAGCGTGGGGCAGCTCCTACAATGAGCAGTTCTTC
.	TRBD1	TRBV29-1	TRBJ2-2	CSAGDRASTGELFF	TGCAGCGCCGGGGACAGGGCAAGCACCGGGGAGCTGTTTTTT
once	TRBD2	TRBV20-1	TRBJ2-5	CSASPSGRVYDQYF	TGCAGTGCTAGTCCAAGCGGGAGGGTATACGATCAGTACTTC
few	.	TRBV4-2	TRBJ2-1	CASSQVFFGVTYNEQFF	TGTGCCAGCAGCCAAGTCTTTTTCGGGGTGACCTACAATGAGCAGTTCTTC
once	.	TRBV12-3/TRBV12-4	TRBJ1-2	CASSERESYGYTF	TGTGCCAGCAGCGAACGGGAGAGCTATGGCTACACCTTC
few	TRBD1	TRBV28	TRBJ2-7	CASNPDRGRSYEQYF	TGTGCCAGCAATCCCGACAGGGGAAGATCCTACGAGCAGTACTTC
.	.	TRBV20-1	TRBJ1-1	CSASAGANTEAFF	TGCAGTGCTAGTGCGGGGGCGAACACTGAAGCTTTCTTT
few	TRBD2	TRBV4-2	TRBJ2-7	CASSQDLGGSGVYEQYF	TGTGCCAGCAGCCAAGATCTAGGCGGTAGCGGGGTTTACGAGCAGTACTTC
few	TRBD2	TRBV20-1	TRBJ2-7	CSARDLREALYEQYF	TGCAGTGCTAGAGATTTGCGGGAGGCTCTGTACGAGCAGTACTTC
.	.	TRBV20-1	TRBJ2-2	CSARDEPKTGELFF	TGCAGTGCTAGAGATGAGCCGAAGACCGGGGAGCTGTTTTTT
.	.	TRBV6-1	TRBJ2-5	CASTGDWYQETQYF	TGTGCCAGCACAGGCGATTGGTACCAAGAGACCCAGTACTTC
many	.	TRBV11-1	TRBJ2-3	CASSPLASSTDTQYF	TGTGCCAGCAGCCCGCTAGCGAGTAGCACAGATACGCAGTATTTT
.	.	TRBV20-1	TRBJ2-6	CSARRDSGANVLTF	TGCAGTGCTAGACGGGACTCTGGGGCCAACGTCCTGACTTTC
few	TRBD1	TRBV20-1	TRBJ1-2	CSAPSETGQNYGYTF	TGCAGTGCTCCCTCGGAGACAGGGCAAAACTATGGCTACACCTTC
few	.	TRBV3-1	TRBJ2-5	CASINQGVETQYF	TGTGCCAGCATTAATCAGGGAGTAGAGACCCAGTACTTC
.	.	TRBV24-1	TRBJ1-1	CATSAGGEAFF	TGTGCCACCAGTGCGGGGGGCGAAGCTTTCTTT
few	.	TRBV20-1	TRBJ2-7	CSAREVPSYEQYF	TGCAGTGCTAGAGAAGTTCCTTCCTACGAGCAGTACTTC
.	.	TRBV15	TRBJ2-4	CATSRGFVGEIAKNIQYF	TGTGCCACCAGCAGAGGTTTTGTGGGGGAAATAGCCAAAAACATTCAGTACTTC